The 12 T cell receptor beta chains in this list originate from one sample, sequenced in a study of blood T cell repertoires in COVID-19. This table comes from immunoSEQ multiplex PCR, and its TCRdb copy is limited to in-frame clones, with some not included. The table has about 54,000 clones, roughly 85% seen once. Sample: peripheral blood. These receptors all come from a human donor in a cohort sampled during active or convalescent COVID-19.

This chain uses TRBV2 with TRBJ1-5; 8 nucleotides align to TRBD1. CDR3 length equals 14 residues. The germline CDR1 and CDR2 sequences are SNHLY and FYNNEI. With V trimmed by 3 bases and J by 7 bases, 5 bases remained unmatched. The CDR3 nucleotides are TGTGCCAGCAGTGACTGGACAGGGCGGCAGCCCCAGCATTTT. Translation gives CASSDWTGRQPQHF.

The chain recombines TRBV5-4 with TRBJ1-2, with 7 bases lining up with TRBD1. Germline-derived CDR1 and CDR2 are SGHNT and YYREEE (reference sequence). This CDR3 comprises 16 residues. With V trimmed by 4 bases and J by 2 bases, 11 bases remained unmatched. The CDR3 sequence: CASSHPSGRGNYGYTF. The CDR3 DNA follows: TGTGCCAGCAGCCATCCCTCGGGCAGGGGGAACTATGGCTACACCTTC.

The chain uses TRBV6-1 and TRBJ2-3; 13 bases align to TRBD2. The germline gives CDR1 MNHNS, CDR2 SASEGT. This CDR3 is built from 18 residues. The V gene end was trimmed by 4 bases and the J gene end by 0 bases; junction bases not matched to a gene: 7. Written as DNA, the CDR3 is TGTGCCAGCAGTGCTCCGGGACTAGCGGGGAGCAGCACAGATACGCAGTATTTT. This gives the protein CASSAPGLAGSSTDTQYF.

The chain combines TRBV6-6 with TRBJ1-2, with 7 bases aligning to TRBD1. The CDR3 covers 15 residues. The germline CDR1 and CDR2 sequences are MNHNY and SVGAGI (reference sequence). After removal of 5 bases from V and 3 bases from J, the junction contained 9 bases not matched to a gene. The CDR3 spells CASSPSEGADYGYTF. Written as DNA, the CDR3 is TGTGCCAGCAGTCCCTCGGAGGGGGCGGACTATGGCTACACCTTC.

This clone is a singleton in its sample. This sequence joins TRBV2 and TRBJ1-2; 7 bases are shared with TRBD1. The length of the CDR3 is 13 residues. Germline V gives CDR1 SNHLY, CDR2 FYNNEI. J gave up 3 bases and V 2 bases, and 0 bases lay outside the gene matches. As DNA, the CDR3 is TGTGCCAGCAGTGAACAGGGGGACTATGGCTACACCTTC. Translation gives CASSEQGDYGYTF. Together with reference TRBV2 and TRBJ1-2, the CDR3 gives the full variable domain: EPEVTQTPSHQVTQMGQEVILRCVPISNHLYFYWYRQILGQKVEFLVSFYNNEISEKSEIFDDQFSVERPDGSNFTLKIRSTKLEDSAMYFCASSEQGDYGYTFGSGTRLTVV.

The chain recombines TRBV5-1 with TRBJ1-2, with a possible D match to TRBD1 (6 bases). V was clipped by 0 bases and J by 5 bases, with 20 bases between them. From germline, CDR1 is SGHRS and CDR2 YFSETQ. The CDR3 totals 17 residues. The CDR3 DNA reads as TGCGCCAGCAGCTTGGGGTCGTCGGGGGGCGCGAGGTATGGCTACACCTTC. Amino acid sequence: CASSLGSSGGARYGYTF.

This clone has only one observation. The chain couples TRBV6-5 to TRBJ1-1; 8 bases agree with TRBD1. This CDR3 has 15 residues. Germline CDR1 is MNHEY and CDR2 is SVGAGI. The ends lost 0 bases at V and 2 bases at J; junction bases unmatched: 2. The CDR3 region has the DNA TGTGCCAGCAGTTACTCGACAGGGGTTAACACTGAAGCTTTCTTT. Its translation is CASSYSTGVNTEAFF.

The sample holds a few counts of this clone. The CDR3 reads CASSLGQGGFYEQYF. DNA for the CDR3: TGTGCCAGCAGCTTGGGACAGGGAGGATTCTACGAGCAGTACTTC. The V and J genes are TRBV5-4 and TRBJ2-7; D might be TRBD1 (7 bases). Germline lookup yields CDR1 SGHNT and CDR2 YYREEE (reference sequence). The CDR3 covers 15 residues. Trimming removed 0 bases from V and 3 bases from J, with 13 bases in between.

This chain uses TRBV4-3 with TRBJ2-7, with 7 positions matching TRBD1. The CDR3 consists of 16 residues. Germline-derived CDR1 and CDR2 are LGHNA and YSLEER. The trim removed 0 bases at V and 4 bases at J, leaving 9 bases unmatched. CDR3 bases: TGCGCCAGCAGCCAAGATTCAACAGGGGTCGGATACGAGCAGTACTTC. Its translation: CASSQDSTGVGYEQYF.

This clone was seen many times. The CDR3 here is CASSQVGTSEIHEQYF. The CDR3 coding sequence is TGCGCCAGCAGCCAAGTCGGGACTAGCGAGATCCACGAGCAGTACTTC. This chain connects TRBV4-1 to TRBJ2-7, with 10 bases matching TRBD2. The CDR3 is 16 residues long. The V segment lost 1 base and the J segment 5 bases; nucleotides outside the gene matches: 8. Germline CDR1 reads MGHRA; CDR2 reads YSYEKL.

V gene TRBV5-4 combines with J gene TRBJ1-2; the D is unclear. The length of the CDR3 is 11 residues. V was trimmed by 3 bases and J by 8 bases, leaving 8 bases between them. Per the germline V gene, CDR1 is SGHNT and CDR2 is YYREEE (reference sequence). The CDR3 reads CASSWVGGYTF. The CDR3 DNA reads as TGTGCCAGCAGCTGGGTCGGGGGCTACACCTTC.

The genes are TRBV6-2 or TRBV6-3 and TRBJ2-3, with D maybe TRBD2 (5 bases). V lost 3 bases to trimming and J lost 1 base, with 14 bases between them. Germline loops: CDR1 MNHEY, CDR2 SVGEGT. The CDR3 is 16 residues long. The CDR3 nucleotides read TGTGCCAGCAGTTATGGAGGCGGTGGGGGCACAGATACGCAGTATTTT. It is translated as CASSYGGGGGTDTQYF.